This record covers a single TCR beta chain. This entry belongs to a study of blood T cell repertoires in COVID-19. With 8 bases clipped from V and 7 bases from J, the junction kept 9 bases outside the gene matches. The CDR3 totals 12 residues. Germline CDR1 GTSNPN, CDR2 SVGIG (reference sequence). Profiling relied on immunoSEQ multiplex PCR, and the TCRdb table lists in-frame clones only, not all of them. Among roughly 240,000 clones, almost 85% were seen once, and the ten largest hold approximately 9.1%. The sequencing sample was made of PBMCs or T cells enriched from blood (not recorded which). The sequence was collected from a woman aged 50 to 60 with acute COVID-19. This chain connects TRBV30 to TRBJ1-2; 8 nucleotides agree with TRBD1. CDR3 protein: CAVQGGGSGYTF. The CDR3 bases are TGTGCCGTACAGGGGGGTGGGAGTGGCTACACCTTC.